The present T cell receptor beta chain was sequenced within a study of shared clonotypes between healthy human individuals. Findings and caveats of the study: It was observed that approximately 5% of naive CD4 clonotypes were shared across several donors. Sharing of clonotypes among donors was expected to vary with sequencing depth.

Donors were Caucasian adults residing in Nashville, Tennessee, USA. The CDR3 covers 16 residues. Germline values: CDR1 MDHEN, CDR2 SYDVKM. Losses at the gene ends were 3 bases for V and 4 bases for J; bases not matched to a gene: 9. The protocol was immunoSEQ multiplex PCR, while the TCRdb copy is restricted to in-frame clones and leaves out a portion. The data hold hundreds of thousands of clones, with about 80% observed a single time. There are a few counts of this clone. Antigen specificity is unknown. This TCR was recovered from a woman in her 30s in good health. The specimen sequenced was memory CD4+ T cells sorted from blood. As to subset: CD45RA-negative fraction. The chain is built from TRBV28 and TRBJ2-5; 9 bases are shared with TRBD1. The CDR3 DNA reads as TGTGCCAGCAGTTTGTCTGCGACAGGGGGAGGAGAGACCCAGTACTTC. It yields the protein CASSLSATGGGETQYF. The full variable domain, with the rest looked up from reference TRBV28 and TRBJ2-5, is DVKVTQSSRYLVKRTGEKVFLECVQDMDHENMFWYRQDPGLGLRLIYFSYDVKMKEKGDIPEGYSVSREKKERFSLILESASTNQTSMYLCASSLSATGGGETQYFGPGTRLLVL.